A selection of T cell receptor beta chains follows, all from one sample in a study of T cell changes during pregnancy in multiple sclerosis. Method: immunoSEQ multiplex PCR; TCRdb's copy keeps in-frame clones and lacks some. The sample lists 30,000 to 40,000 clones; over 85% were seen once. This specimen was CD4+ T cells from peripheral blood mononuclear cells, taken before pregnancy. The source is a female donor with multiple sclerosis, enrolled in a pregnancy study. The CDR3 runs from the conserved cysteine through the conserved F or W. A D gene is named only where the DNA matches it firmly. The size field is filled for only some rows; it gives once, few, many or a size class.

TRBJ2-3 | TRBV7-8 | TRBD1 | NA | TGTGCCAGCAGCTTAGTAGGGGGCGGGTACACAGATACGCAGTATTTT | CASSLVGGGYTDTQYF
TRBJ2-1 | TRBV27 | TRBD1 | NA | TGTGCCAGCAGTTTAATCCCGGGACAGGGGCTTGTAGACTCCTACAATGAGCAGTTCTTC | CASSLIPGQGLVDSYNEQFF
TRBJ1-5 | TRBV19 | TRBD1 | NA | TGTGCCAGTAGAAAAAGGGGGCAGGGGGCGCTTAGCAATCAGCCCCAGCATTTT | CASRKRGQGALSNQPQHF
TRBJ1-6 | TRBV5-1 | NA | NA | TGCGCCAGCAGCTTGGAGAGACAGCTATCACCCCTCCACTTT | CASSLERQLSPLHF
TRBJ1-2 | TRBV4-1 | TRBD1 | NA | TGCGCCAGCAGCCCCCGGGACAGGGCTAACCGCAACTATGGCTACACCTTC | CASSPRDRANRNYGYTF
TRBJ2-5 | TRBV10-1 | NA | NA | TGCGCCAGCTCCTTCCCGGGGGAGACCCAGTACTTC | CASSFPGETQYF
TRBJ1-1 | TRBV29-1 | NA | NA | TGCAGCGCTCGGACAGATTACACTGAAGCTTTCTTT | CSARTDYTEAFF
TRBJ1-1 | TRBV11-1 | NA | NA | TGTGCCAGCAGCTTGAGAAGGAACACTGAAGCTTTCTTT | CASSLRRNTEAFF
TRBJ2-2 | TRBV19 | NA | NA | TGTGCCAGTAGTATAGAACCCACTTACACCGGGGAGCTGTTTTTT | CASSIEPTYTGELFF
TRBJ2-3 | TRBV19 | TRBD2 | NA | TGTGCCAGTAGCCGCACTAGCGGGGGGGCCGTGGATACGCAGTATTTT | CASSRTSGGAVDTQYF
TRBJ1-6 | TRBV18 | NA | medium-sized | TGTGCCAGCTCACCGGTCGGGATCGGGGGTTCACCCCTCCACTTT | CASSPVGIGGSPLHF
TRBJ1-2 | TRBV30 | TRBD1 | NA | TGTGCCTACCTAAGGGGGCAGGGCTACACCTTC | CAYLRGQGYTF
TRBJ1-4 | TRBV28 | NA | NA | TGTGCCAGCAGTTTAATCTTCGGGAAACTGTTTTTT | CASSLIFGKLFF
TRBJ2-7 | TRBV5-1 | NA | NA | TGCGCCAGCAGCTTGGGGTGGGGGGTTCGAGAGCAGTACTTC | CASSLGWGVREQYF
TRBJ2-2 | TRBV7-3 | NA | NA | TGTGCCAGCAGCTTGGGGGGTTACACCGGGGAGCTGTTTTTT | CASSLGGYTGELFF
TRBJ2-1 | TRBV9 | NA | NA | TGTGCCAGCAGCGTAGACGGGAACGGGTACAATGAGCAGTTCTTC | CASSVDGNGYNEQFF
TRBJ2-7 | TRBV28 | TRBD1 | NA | TGTGCCAGCAGTTTATGGGACAGGGACACCTACGAGCAGTACTTC | CASSLWDRDTYEQYF
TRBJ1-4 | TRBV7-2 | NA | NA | TGTGCCAGCCGTGGGAGTGAGGAACTGTTTTTT | CASRGSEELFF
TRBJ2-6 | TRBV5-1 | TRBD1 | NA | TGCGCCAGCAGCTCAGGGACAGGGTCCGGTGGGGCCAACGTCCTGACTTTC | CASSSGTGSGGANVLTF
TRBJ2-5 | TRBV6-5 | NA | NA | TGTGCCAGCAGCACCCCTCGGGAGTACCAAGAGACCCAGTACTTC | CASSTPREYQETQYF
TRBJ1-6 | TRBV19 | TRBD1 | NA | TGTGCCAGTACTCCCCGACAGGGGAGTTCACCCCTCCACTTT | CASTPRQGSSPLHF
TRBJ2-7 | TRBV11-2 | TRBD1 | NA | TGTGCCAGCAGCTTAAACCCCGGGACAGGGAGGTACGAGCAGTACTTC | CASSLNPGTGRYEQYF
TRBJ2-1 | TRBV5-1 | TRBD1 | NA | TGCGCCAGCAGCGCGCAGGGGGCGTACAATGAGCAGTTCTTC | CASSAQGAYNEQFF
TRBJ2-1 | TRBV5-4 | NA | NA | TGTGCCAGCACCCCTGGAGGGGGGGCCCTCTACAATGAGCAGTTCTTC | CASTPGGGALYNEQFF
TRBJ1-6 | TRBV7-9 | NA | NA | TGTGCCAGCAGCCCGGGTTTAGGGGTCGGATCACCCCTCCACTTT | CASSPGLGVGSPLHF
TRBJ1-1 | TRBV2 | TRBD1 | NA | TGTGCCAGTAGGGACAGGGCGAACACTGAAGCTTTCTTT | CASRDRANTEAFF
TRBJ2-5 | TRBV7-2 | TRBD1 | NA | TGTGCCAGCAGCTTAGACCCGAGGACAGGCCAAGAGATGGCCCAGTACTTC | CASSLDPRTGQEMAQYF
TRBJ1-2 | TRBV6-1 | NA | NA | TGTGCCAGCATCAGAAACTATGGCTACACCTTC | CASIRNYGYTF
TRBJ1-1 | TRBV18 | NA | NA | TGTGCCAGCTCACCGACCCTCGGGACTGAAGCTTTCTTT | CASSPTLGTEAFF
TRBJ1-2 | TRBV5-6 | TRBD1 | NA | TGTGCCAGCAGCTTCCGTGACAGGGGAAATGGCTACACCTTC | CASSFRDRGNGYTF
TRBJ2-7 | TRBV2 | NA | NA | TGTGCCAGCAGTGTATGGGGGGGGGCCGAATACGAGCAGTACTTC | CASSVWGGAEYEQYF
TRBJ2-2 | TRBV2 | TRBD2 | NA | TGTGCCAGCAGCGAAACGGGAGGGGGGGAGCTGTTTTTT | CASSETGGGELFF
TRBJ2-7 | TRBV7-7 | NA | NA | TGTGCTAGCAGCTTAAGACAGGGCTGCCTAGCGGGTAATAACTACGAGCAGTACTTC | CASSLRQGCLAGNNYEQYF
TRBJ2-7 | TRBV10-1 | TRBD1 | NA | TGCGCCATACCCGGGACAGGGACGTACGAGCAGTACTTC | CAIPGTGTYEQYF
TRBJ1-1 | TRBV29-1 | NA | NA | TGCAGCGTTGTGCATAGCCTTCGTGGCACTGAAGCTTTCTTT | CSVVHSLRGTEAFF
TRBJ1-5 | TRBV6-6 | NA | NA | TGTGCCAGCAGTTACGAGAGGGGGGGGAAGAATCAGCCCCAGCATTTT | CASSYERGGKNQPQHF
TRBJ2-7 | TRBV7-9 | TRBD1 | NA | TGTGCCAGCAGCGACGACAGGGGTGCTACCCACGAGCAGTACTTC | CASSDDRGATHEQYF
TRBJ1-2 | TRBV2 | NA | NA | TGTGCCAGCAGTGCCATCCGGGACTATGGCTACACCTTC | CASSAIRDYGYTF
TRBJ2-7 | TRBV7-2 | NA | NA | TGTGCCAGCAGCTTAGTCCTACAGGCGACCTACGAGCAGTACTTC | CASSLVLQATYEQYF
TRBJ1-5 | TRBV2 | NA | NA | TGTGCCAGCAGTCAGAGGGTTCAGCCCCAGCATTTT | CASSQRVQPQHF